The rows below give T cell receptor beta chains drawn from one sample of a study of shared clonotypes between healthy human individuals. Data came from immunoSEQ multiplex PCR; TCRdb stores just in-frame clones and leaves some out. The sample lists about 380,000 clones; just over 95% were seen once. Input material: memory CD8+ T cells sorted from blood. Receptors originate from a man aged 25-45 years in good health. Both conserved end residues are part of each CDR3. D genes are given only for firm matches. Size values are once, few and many counts, or a class for expanded clones, and some rows have none.

>TRBV25-1|-|TRBJ1-6|-|14
CASSESLEVSPLHF
TGTGCCAGCAGTGAATCGTTGGAGGTCTCACCCCTCCACTTT
>TRBV28|TRBD2|TRBJ2-5|-|17
CASSLSRTSGRQETQYF
TGTGCCAGCAGTCTATCCCGGACTAGCGGGAGGCAAGAGACCCAGTACTTC
>TRBV30|TRBD2|TRBJ2-1|-|12
CAYQRESLEQFF
TGTGCCTATCAGCGGGAGTCTCTCGAGCAGTTCTTC
>TRBV11-2|-|TRBJ2-4|-|16
CASTRGLGVAKNIQYF
TGTGCCAGCACCCGAGGGCTTGGGGTAGCCAAAAACATTCAGTACTTC
>TRBV6-4|TRBD2|TRBJ2-5|-|13
CASRLAGGETQYF
TGTGCCAGCAGACTAGCGGGAGGGGAGACCCAGTACTTC
>TRBV4-2|TRBD2|TRBJ2-3|-|15
CASSQLAGAPDTQYF
TGTGCCAGCAGCCAACTAGCGGGAGCTCCAGATACGCAGTATTTT
>TRBV2|-|TRBJ2-2|-|13
CASRSIDTGELFF
TGTGCCAGCAGAAGTATCGACACCGGGGAGCTGTTTTTT
>TRBV5-6|TRBD2|TRBJ2-3|-|16
CASSNIAGGSTDTQYF
TGTGCCAGCAGCAATATAGCGGGGGGAAGCACAGATACGCAGTATTTT
>TRBV5-1|TRBD1|TRBJ2-1|-|15
CASSLVGQAYNEQFF
TGCGCCAGCAGCTTGGTGGGACAGGCTTACAATGAGCAGTTCTTC
>TRBV6-1|TRBD1|TRBJ2-5|-|18
CASSVNWDREVPRETQYF
TGTGCCAGCAGTGTCAACTGGGACAGGGAGGTCCCAAGGGAGACCCAGTACTTC
>TRBV5-6|-|TRBJ1-3|-|14
CASSRKFSGNTIYF
TGTGCCAGCAGCCGAAAGTTCTCTGGAAACACCATATATTTT
>TRBV5-4|TRBD2|TRBJ2-3|-|20
CASSLDRGGSGAVSPDTQYF
TGTGCCAGCAGCTTGGATCGGGGGGGGAGCGGGGCCGTCTCCCCAGATACGCAGTATTTT
>TRBV5-1|-|TRBJ2-7|-|15
CASSLGGGGWYEQYF
TGCGCCAGCAGCTTGGGTGGAGGGGGCTGGTACGAGCAGTACTTC
>TRBV27|TRBD1|TRBJ2-1|-|14
CASSIRDRVDEQFF
TGTGCCAGCAGTATCCGGGACAGGGTGGATGAGCAGTTCTTC
>TRBV29-1|TRBD1|TRBJ2-7|-|14
CSVGRPGGSYEQYF
TGCAGCGTTGGCCGACCAGGGGGCTCCTACGAGCAGTACTTC
>TRBV5-1|TRBD2|TRBJ2-7|-|15
CASSLRTSGIYEQYF
TGCGCCAGCAGCTTACGGACTAGCGGAATTTACGAGCAGTACTTC
>TRBV11-2|-|TRBJ2-7|-|14
CASSPHRGSYEQYF
TGTGCCAGCAGCCCACATAGGGGCTCCTACGAGCAGTACTTC
>TRBV6-1|-|TRBJ1-4|-|14
CASRSGATNEKLFF
TGTGCCAGCAGGTCAGGGGCAACTAATGAAAAACTGTTTTTT
>TRBV29-1|TRBD1|TRBJ2-7|-|14
CSVGGIGQGGEQYF
TGCAGCGTTGGTGGGATAGGACAGGGGGGCGAGCAGTACTTC
>TRBV4-1|TRBD2|TRBJ2-2|-|16
CASSQGTSRYTGELFF
TGCGCCAGCAGCCAAGGGACTAGCAGGTACACCGGGGAGCTGTTTTTT
>TRBV28|-|TRBJ1-2|-|13
CASRWPTNYGYTF
TGTGCCAGCCGATGGCCGACTAACTATGGCTACACCTTC
>TRBV27|TRBD2|TRBJ2-7|-|19
CASSYPGGLVTSSSYEQYF
TGTGCCAGCAGTTACCCTGGGGGACTAGTAACATCGAGCTCCTACGAGCAGTACTTC
>TRBV18|-|TRBJ1-1|once|15
CASSPPGLRGTEAFF
TGTGCCAGCTCACCACCAGGGTTAAGAGGCACTGAAGCTTTCTTT
>TRBV5-1|TRBD1|TRBJ2-1|-|20
CASSPRTGGGAGLLYNEQFF
TGCGCCAGCAGCCCGAGGACAGGGGGAGGAGCGGGACTCCTCTACAATGAGCAGTTCTTC
>TRBV2|-|TRBJ1-2|-|12
CASSEAGYGYTF
TGTGCCAGCAGTGAAGCCGGATATGGCTACACCTTC
>TRBV7-9|-|TRBJ2-1|-|15
CASGAEDRSYNEQFF
TGTGCCAGTGGCGCCGAGGACCGATCCTACAATGAGCAGTTCTTC
>TRBV11-2|-|TRBJ1-1|-|13
CASSWSGPYEAFF
TGTGCCAGCAGCTGGTCAGGTCCCTATGAAGCTTTCTTT
>TRBV6-5|TRBD1|TRBJ1-4|-|14
CASRPGQQYEKLFF
TGTGCCAGCAGACCGGGACAGCAGTACGAAAAACTGTTTTTT
>TRBV28|TRBD1|TRBJ2-7|-|15
CASSLAQGATYEQYF
TGTGCCAGCAGTTTAGCACAGGGGGCGACCTACGAGCAGTACTTC
>TRBV15|-|TRBJ2-7|-|13
CATSPAGPYEQYF
TGTGCCACCAGCCCCGCAGGCCCCTACGAGCAGTACTTC
>TRBV16|-|TRBJ1-1|once|15
CASSQSRPPNTEAFF
TGTGCCAGCAGCCAATCCAGGCCACCGAACACTGAAGCTTTCTTT
>TRBV7-3|-|TRBJ2-3|-|16
CASSPGSRRLTDTQYF
TGTGCCAGCAGCCCCGGGTCCCGTAGACTCACAGATACGCAGTATTTT
>TRBV29-1|-|TRBJ2-1|-|11
CSVQLGYEQFF
TGCAGCGTCCAACTGGGGTATGAGCAGTTCTTC
>TRBV28|-|TRBJ2-5|-|14
CASGPWTLQETQYF
TGTGCCAGCGGACCCTGGACTCTCCAGGAGACCCAGTACTTC
>TRBV7-9|-|TRBJ2-3|-|14
CASSFPIGTDTQYF
TGTGCCAGCAGCTTTCCGATCGGTACAGATACGCAGTATTTT
>TRBV4-2|TRBD1|TRBJ1-2|-|14
CASSPRDRDYGYTF
TGTGCCAGCAGCCCACGGGACAGGGACTATGGCTACACCTTC
>TRBV9|TRBD1|TRBJ2-7|-|15
CASSVISTGIHEQYF
TGTGCCAGCAGCGTAATATCGACAGGGATCCACGAGCAGTACTTC
>TRBV4-2|-|TRBJ2-3|-|15
CASSQDPGPTDTQYF
TGTGCCAGCAGCCAAGATCCTGGACCCACAGATACGCAGTATTTT
>TRBV29-1|TRBD2|TRBJ2-7|-|14
CSVGTTHRSYEQYF
TGCAGCGTGGGGACTACCCACCGCTCCTACGAGCAGTACTTC
>TRBV21-1|-|TRBJ2-7|-|17
CASSKWVQPRSSYEQYF
TGTGCCAGCAGCAAATGGGTTCAACCGAGGAGCTCCTACGAGCAGTACTTC
>TRBV6-5|-|TRBJ1-1|-|11
CASSSSTRAFF
TGTGCCAGCAGTTCCTCGACACGAGCTTTCTTT
>TRBV5-4|TRBD1|TRBJ2-2|-|16
CASSSTGTGDTGELFF
TGTGCCAGCAGCTCGACCGGGACAGGGGACACCGGGGAGCTGTTTTTT
>TRBV18|-|TRBJ1-5|-|13
CASSSKRNQPQHF
TGTGCCAGCTCCTCTAAAAGAAATCAGCCCCAGCATTTT
>TRBV23-1|TRBD1|TRBJ2-7|-|14
CASSQRDSSYEQYF
TGCGCCAGCAGTCAACGGGACAGCTCCTACGAGCAGTACTTC
>TRBV5-6|-|TRBJ2-1|-|14
CASSPGFKSNEQFF
TGTGCCAGCAGCCCCGGATTCAAAAGCAATGAGCAGTTCTTC
>TRBV6-5|-|TRBJ1-1|-|11
CASSSQGEAFF
TGTGCCAGCAGTTCCCAGGGTGAAGCTTTCTTT
>TRBV6-6|-|TRBJ1-5|-|15
CATLGLAGGNQPQHF
TGTGCCACTCTGGGGTTGGCGGGAGGGAATCAGCCCCAGCATTTT
>TRBV27|-|TRBJ1-5|-|16
CASSFKGVYSNQPQHF
TGTGCCAGCAGTTTTAAGGGAGTATATAGCAATCAGCCCCAGCATTTT
>TRBV6-1|-|TRBJ1-5|-|15
CASSEERYSNQPQHF
TGTGCCAGCAGTGAAGAACGGTATAGCAATCAGCCCCAGCATTTT
>TRBV7-9|-|TRBJ2-7|-|15
CASSLSEGIPYEQYF
TGTGCCAGCAGCTTAAGTGAGGGTATCCCATACGAGCAGTACTTC
>TRBV6-5|-|TRBJ2-3|-|14
CASSYSTVSDTQYF
TGTGCCAGCAGTTACTCGACGGTATCAGATACGCAGTATTTT
>TRBV5-1|-|TRBJ2-5|-|15
CASSLALGAQETQYF
TGCGCCAGCAGCTTGGCCTTGGGGGCGCAGGAGACCCAGTACTTC
>TRBV19|TRBD2|TRBJ2-1|-|15
CASSIGGGPYNEQFF
TGTGCCAGTAGTATAGGCGGGGGACCCTACAATGAGCAGTTCTTC